These 22 T cell receptor beta chains were all obtained from the same sample, sequenced in a study of blood T cell repertoires in COVID-19 (dated by TCRdb to 2018 to 2021). Library method: the immunoSEQ multiplex PCR assay. This is the immuneACCESS table as TCRdb keeps it, with only in-frame sequences that have V and J called. A part of the clones is gone; compared with another copy, unresolved V genes explain less than half, and the rest is unexplained. Across this sample there are 150,000 to 200,000 clones, with 88% seen only once. Of the sample, 6% falls within the top ten clones. The sample was peripheral blood. The receptors come from a man between 40 and 49 years old with active or convalescent COVID-19.

V usage is TRBV2 and J usage is TRBJ2-3; TRBD1 matches 9 bases. V lost 6 bases and J lost 4; bases outside the gene matches: 5. Germline V lookup: CDR1 SNHLY, CDR2 FYNNEI. CDR3 length: 14 residues. The CDR3 nucleotides are TGTGCCAGCAGGGGGACAGGGCATTCAGATACGCAGTATTTT. The encoded protein is CASRGTGHSDTQYF.

The chain is built from TRBV5-5 and TRBJ2-5; 7 bases line up with TRBD1. Losses at the gene ends were 2 bases for V and 1 base for J; bases not matched to a gene: 5. This CDR3 region has 15 residues. Germline V gives CDR1 SGHKS, CDR2 YYEKEE (reference sequence). CDR3 amino acids: CASSLFGTAQETQYF. In DNA form, the CDR3 reads TGTGCCAGCAGCTTATTCGGGACAGCCCAAGAGACCCAGTACTTC.

This sequence joins TRBV21-1 and TRBJ1-5. TRBV21-1 is noted as a pseudogene. The CDR3 is made up of 12 amino acids. The CDR3 reads CASSKGEKTQHF. The CDR3 region has the DNA TGTGCCAGCAGCAAAGGAGAGAAGACCCAGCATTTT.

This rearrangement joins TRBV19 to TRBJ1-1, with D perhaps TRBD1 (6 bases). This CDR3 spans 13 amino acids. CDR1 is LNHDA and CDR2 is SQIVND in the germline V gene (reference sequence). The V gene lost 5 bases and the J gene lost 1 base, with 8 bases spanning the gap. In nucleotides, the CDR3 is TGTGCCAGTAGTCAGGGGCCGAACACTGAAGCTTTCTTT. Its translation is CASSQGPNTEAFF.

The CDR3 sequence: CASSEALRPDRVSRLPFF. The DNA of the CDR3 is TGTGCCAGCAGTGAAGCCCTTAGGCCGGACAGGGTAAGCCGTTTGCCTTTCTTT. The chain has TRBV6-1 and TRBJ1-1, with 8 bases lining up with TRBD1. The CDR3 runs to 18 residues. With V trimmed by 0 bases and J by 12 bases, 21 bases remained unmatched. The germline V gene encodes CDR1 MNHNS and CDR2 SASEGT.

The genes are TRBV14 and TRBJ2-7; TRBD1 matches 9 bases. CDR3 size: 15 residues. Trimming at V came to 1 base and at J to 8 bases, leaving 9 bases not matched to a gene. The germline V gene encodes CDR1 SGHDN and CDR2 FVKESK. The DNA for the CDR3 is TGTGCCAGCAGCCAAGTGACAGGGGGGACTGGAAAGCAGTACTTC. Its protein is CASSQVTGGTGKQYF.

The chain recombines TRBV6-5 with TRBJ1-4; D is ambiguous. Trimming cost V 4 bases and J 8 bases, with 11 bases left between them. The length of the CDR3 is 13 residues. In germline, CDR1 is MNHEY, CDR2 SVGAGI. CDR3 protein: CASSFISQEKLFF. CDR3 sequence (DNA): TGTGCCAGCAGTTTTATATCACAGGAAAAACTGTTTTTT.

V and J are TRBV27 and TRBJ1-5; 8 nucleotides line up with TRBD1. This CDR3 has 15 amino acids. After removal of 5 bases from V and 5 bases from J, the junction contained 8 bases not matched to a gene. In germline, CDR1 is MNHEY, CDR2 SMNVEV (reference sequence). CDR3 bases: TGTGCCAGCAGTCTCCGACAGGGGCAAGATCAGCCCCAGCATTTT. It codes for CASSLRQGQDQPQHF.

The genes are TRBV4-1 and TRBJ2-7; 11 bases align to TRBD2. CDR3 length equals 19 residues. Germline V gene sequence: CDR1 MGHRA, CDR2 YSYEKL. The V gene end was trimmed by 0 bases and the J gene end by 3 bases; junction bases not matched to a gene: 13. The CDR3 loop is CASSQDKKVAGGRSYEQYF. In DNA, the CDR3 is TGCGCCAGCAGCCAAGATAAGAAGGTAGCGGGAGGGAGAAGCTACGAGCAGTACTTC.

This chain uses TRBV5-1 with TRBJ1-2, with TRBD1 identical over 11 bases. The CDR3 extends over 15 amino acids. V shed 1 base, J shed 6 bases, and the junction held 5 bases outside the gene matches. Germline lookup yields CDR1 SGHRS and CDR2 YFSETQ. CDR3: CASSLQGQGANGYTF. In nucleotides, the CDR3 is TGCGCCAGCAGCTTGCAAGGACAGGGGGCTAATGGCTACACCTTC. The complete variable domain, with remaining parts taken from reference TRBV5-1 and TRBJ1-2, reads KAGVTQTPRYLIKTRGQQVTLSCSPISGHRSVSWYQQTPGQGLQFLFEYFSETQRNKGNFPGRFSGRQFSNSRSEMNVSTLELGDSALYLCASSLQGQGANGYTFGSGTRLTVV.

This clone was observed once. This rearrangement joins TRBV4-3 to TRBJ2-2; 10 bases are a match to TRBD1. CDR1 and CDR2 from the germline V gene are LGHNA and YSLEER. The CDR3 is made up of 15 amino acids. J lost 5 bases, V lost 4 bases, and 4 bases had no gene match. CDR3 loop: CASSPGQGGTGELFF. The CDR3 nucleotides read TGCGCCAGCAGCCCCGGACAGGGGGGGACCGGGGAGCTGTTTTTT.

The gene calls are TRBV7-2 and TRBJ2-1; 10 bases map to TRBD1. The CDR3 covers 18 residues. Trimming removed 1 base from V and 2 bases from J; junction bases left unmatched: 8. Germline V gene lookup returns CDR1 SGHTA and CDR2 FQGNSA. This chain's CDR3 is CASSLGISGTGAYNEQFF. For the CDR3, the DNA is TGTGCCAGCAGCTTAGGAATAAGCGGGACAGGGGCCTACAATGAGCAGTTCTTC. Drawing the rest from reference TRBV7-2 and TRBJ2-1, the complete variable domain is GAGVSQSPSNKVTEKGKDVELRCDPISGHTALYWYRQSLGQGLEFLIYFQGNSAPDKSGLPSDRFSAERTGGSVSTLTIQRTQQEDSAVYLCASSLGISGTGAYNEQFFGPGTRLTVL.

The V gene is TRBV19, the J gene TRBJ2-1; 8 bases match TRBD1. J gave up 4 bases and V 5 bases, and 4 bases lay outside the gene matches. Germline CDR1 is LNHDA and CDR2 is SQIVND (reference sequence). This CDR3 spans 14 amino acids. Here the CDR3 reads CASSQGAGYNEQFF. DNA for the CDR3: TGTGCCAGTAGTCAGGGGGCGGGTTACAATGAGCAGTTCTTC.

This clone has only a few counts. The genes are TRBV5-1 and TRBJ2-3; maybe TRBD1 (6 bases). Germline lookup yields CDR1 SGHRS and CDR2 YFSETQ. The V gene lost 2 bases and the J gene lost 3 bases, with 10 bases spanning the gap. The CDR3 extends over 14 amino acids. DNA for the CDR3: TGCGCCAGCAGCTTCGGGACAAGTACAGATACGCAGTATTTT. Amino acids: CASSFGTSTDTQYF.

This chain joins TRBV28 and TRBJ1-5, with D possibly TRBD1 on 6 matching bases. This CDR3 is built from 15 residues. Germline CDR1 reads MDHEN; CDR2 reads SYDVKM. Trimming pared 5 bases from V and 1 base from J, leaving 12 bases between. CDR3 loop: CASSKTGASNQPQHF. In DNA form, the CDR3 reads TGTGCCAGCAGTAAGACAGGCGCCAGCAATCAGCCCCAGCATTTT.

The rearrangement uses TRBV7-2 and TRBJ2-7; D might be TRBD1 (6 bases). The CDR3 runs 13 residues. V was pared by 5 bases and J by 6 bases, with 14 bases between. CDR1 and CDR2 (germline): SGHTA, FQGNSA. The CDR3 loop reads CASSITGTREQYF. The CDR3 bases are TGTGCCAGCAGCATTACAGGGACGCGCGAGCAGTACTTC. Drawing the rest from reference TRBV7-2 and TRBJ2-7, the complete variable domain is GAGVSQSPSNKVTEKGKDVELRCDPISGHTALYWYRQSLGQGLEFLIYFQGNSAPDKSGLPSDRFSAERTGGSVSTLTIQRTQQEDSAVYLCASSITGTREQYFGPGTRLTVT.

This chain uses TRBV18 with TRBJ1-5; D is perhaps TRBD1 (6 bases). This CDR3 spans 16 amino acids. V lost 3 bases and J lost 0, with 12 bases in between. The V gene's germline CDR1 is KGHSH and CDR2 LQKENI. The CDR3, as DNA: TGTGCCAGCTCACCTGACAGGATTCATAGCAATCAGCCCCAGCATTTT. This sequence encodes CASSPDRIHSNQPQHF. Combining the CDR3 with reference TRBV18 and TRBJ1-5 gives the whole variable domain NAGVMQNPRHLVRRRGQEARLRCSPMKGHSHVYWYRQLPEEGLKFMVYLQKENIIDESGMPKERFSAEFPKEGPSILRIQQVVRGDSAAYFCASSPDRIHSNQPQHFGDGTRLSIL.

The chain uses TRBV5-1 and TRBJ2-7, with 11 bases identical to TRBD1. The V gene's germline CDR1 is SGHRS and CDR2 YFSETQ. The V segment lost 2 bases and the J segment 4 bases; nucleotides outside the gene matches: 5. The CDR3 loop spans 15 amino acids. The DNA for the CDR3 is TGCGCCAGCAGCTTATTGGGACAGGGGGTATACGAGCAGTACTTC. Translated: CASSLLGQGVYEQYF.

The CDR3 sequence is CASGVGAGNTGELFF. DNA of the CDR3: TGTGCCAGCGGAGTGGGAGCGGGAAACACCGGGGAGCTGTTTTTT. V is TRBV2 and J is TRBJ2-2, with 7 bases matching TRBD2. The J segment lost 2 bases and the V segment lost 8 bases, leaving 8 bases of the junction unmatched. CDR1 is SNHLY and CDR2 is FYNNEI in the germline V gene. The CDR3 sequence is 15 residues long.

This clone was observed a few times. The chain combines TRBV5-1 with TRBJ1-2; 9 nucleotides line up with TRBD1. After removal of 4 bases from V and 7 bases from J, the junction contained 5 bases not matched to a gene. The germline V gene has CDR1 SGHRS and CDR2 YFSETQ. The CDR3 length is 13 residues. CDR3 sequence: CASSPDRGIGYTF. The CDR3 DNA is TGCGCCAGCAGCCCGGACAGGGGCATTGGCTACACCTTC.

The V and J genes are TRBV20-1 and TRBJ1-1; D possibly corresponds to TRBD1 (5 bases). Germline V lookup: CDR1 DFQATT, CDR2 SNEGSKA (reference sequence). CDR3 length: 10 residues. Trimming took off 3 bases at V and 10 bases at J, with 9 bases between the two ends. In DNA form, the CDR3 reads TGCAGTGCTAGTATGGGGGGAGCTTTCTTT. Translating it yields CSASMGGAFF.

There are a few counts of this clone. The chain has TRBV18 and TRBJ1-1; weak D call: TRBD1 (5 bases). The CDR3 is 13 residues long. The germline V gene encodes CDR1 KGHSH and CDR2 LQKENI. The V end lost 3 bases, the J end lost 3 bases, and 8 bases lay between the germline ends. The CDR3 here is CASSPMTDTEAFF. CDR3 DNA sequence: TGTGCCAGCTCACCCATGACAGACACTGAAGCTTTCTTT.